The present TCR beta chain was sequenced within a study of graft-versus-host responses after intestinal transplantation. The CDR3 is 15 amino acids. Per germline, CDR1 MGHRA and CDR2 YSYEKL. Between the trimmed V and J ends, which lost 1 base and 14 bases, there was a span of 18 bases. The data were produced by immunoSEQ multiplex PCR, yet TCRdb's version contains in-frame clones alone and is incomplete. The sample records some 24,000 clones, approximately 40% being singletons. Stimulators, roughly 200,000 irradiated and violet-dye-labeled cells, were plated with roughly 200,000 CFSE-labeled responder cells.

The source is a human patient who received an intestinal transplant. Sample: alloreactive CD4+ T cells from a mixed lymphocyte reaction culture, taken before intestinal transplant. This sample's subset: CFSE-low proliferating T cells sorted from roughly six-day pre-transplant mixed lymphocyte reaction (GvH or HvG direction). The chain joins TRBV4-1 to TRBJ1-6; D not resolved. The CDR3 is CASSQVVGFKGALHF. CDR3 nucleotides: TGCGCCAGCAGCCAAGTAGTGGGTTTTAAGGGAGCCCTCCACTTT.